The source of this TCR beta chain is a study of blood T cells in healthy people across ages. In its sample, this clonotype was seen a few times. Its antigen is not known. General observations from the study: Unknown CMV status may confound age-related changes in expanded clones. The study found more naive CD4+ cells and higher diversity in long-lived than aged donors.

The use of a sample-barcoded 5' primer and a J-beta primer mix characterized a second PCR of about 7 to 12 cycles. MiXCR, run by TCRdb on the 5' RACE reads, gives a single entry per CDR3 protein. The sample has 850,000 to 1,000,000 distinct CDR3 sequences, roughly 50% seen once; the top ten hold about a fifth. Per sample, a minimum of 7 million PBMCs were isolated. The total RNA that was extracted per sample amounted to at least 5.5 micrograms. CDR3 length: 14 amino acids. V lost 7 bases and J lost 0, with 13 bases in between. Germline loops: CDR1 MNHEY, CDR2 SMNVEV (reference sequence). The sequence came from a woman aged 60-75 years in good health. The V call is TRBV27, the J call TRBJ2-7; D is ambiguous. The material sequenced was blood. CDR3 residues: CASTWSRSSYEQYF. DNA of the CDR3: TGTGCCAGCACATGGTCCCGAAGCTCCTACGAGCAGTACTTC.